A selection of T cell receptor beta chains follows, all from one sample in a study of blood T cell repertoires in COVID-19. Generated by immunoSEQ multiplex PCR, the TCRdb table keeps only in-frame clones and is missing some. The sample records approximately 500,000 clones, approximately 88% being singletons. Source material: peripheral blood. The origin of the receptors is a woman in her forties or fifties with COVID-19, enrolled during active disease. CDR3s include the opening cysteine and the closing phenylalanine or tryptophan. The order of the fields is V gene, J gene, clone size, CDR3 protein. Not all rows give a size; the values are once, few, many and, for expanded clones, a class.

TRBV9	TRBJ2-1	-	CASSAGQGYEQFF
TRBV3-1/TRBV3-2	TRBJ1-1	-	CASSQVGIRGLTNTEAFF
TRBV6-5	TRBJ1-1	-	CASSSRTEAFF
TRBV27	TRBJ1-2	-	CASSSGTGPLGYTF
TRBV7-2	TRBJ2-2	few	CASSPTGRVRNTGELFF
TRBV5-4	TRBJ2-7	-	CAFSGTSGAYEQYF
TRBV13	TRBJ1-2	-	CASSIGTSKGYTF
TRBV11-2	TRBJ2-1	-	CASSFIIAGGEQFF
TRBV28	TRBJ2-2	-	CASSILENTGELFF
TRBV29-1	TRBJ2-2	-	CSATGEWDGELFF
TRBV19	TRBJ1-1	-	CASKSAGGTAFF